The source of this TCR beta chain is a study of cytomegalovirus exposure and HLA in healthy donors. Study information: An early data release held 79 million or so unique TCRs from HLA-typed donors.

CDR3 length equals 15 residues. With V trimmed by 0 bases and J by 1 base, 0 bases remained unmatched. Germline assignment: CDR1 LGHNA and CDR2 YNFKEQ. Points on this clone: The antigen is not known.

The study ran its PCR with 60 Vbeta and 13 Jbeta primers. Repertoires were generated with immunoSEQ multiplex PCR, while TCRdb's copy carries only in-frame clones and drops some. The table lists around 110,000 clones, 60% to 85% of them singletons, with roughly 1.6% in the top ten. Study findings and constraints: When analyzed later, a missense DCLRE1C variant was found to be linked to TCR beta V- and J-gene trimming. The investigators catalogued 150 to 200 TCR beta chains as cytomegalovirus-associated.

Sequencing input: PBMCs. The TCR sequence derives from a woman under 30 in good health and CMV-seronegative. V usage is TRBV4-2 and J usage is TRBJ2-5; 9 nucleotides agree with TRBD2. CDR3 loop: CASSQERGGQETQYF. The DNA for the CDR3 is TGTGCCAGCAGCCAAGAGCGGGGGGGCCAAGAGACCCAGTACTTC.